This T cell receptor beta chain stems from a study of blood T cell repertoires in COVID-19. This table comes from immunoSEQ multiplex PCR, and its TCRdb copy is limited to in-frame clones, with some not included. The data show 170,000 or so clones, with roughly four fifths seen just once and under 10% held by the top ten. During active infection, Seattle patients enrolled and were then monitored through disease. Trimming took 6 bases from V and 6 from J; bases not matched to a gene: 4. Germline CDR1 is KGHDR and CDR2 is SFDVKD. The CDR3 runs to 13 residues. The chain joins TRBV24-1 to TRBJ1-2; 9 bases are shared with TRBD1. The sample taken for sequencing was peripheral blood. The TCR originated in a woman aged 70-85 years with COVID-19, enrolled during active disease. The DNA for the CDR3 is TGTGCCACCAGTAAGACAGGGGGAAATGGCTACACCTTC. This sequence encodes CATSKTGGNGYTF.